This record concerns one T cell receptor beta chain sequence. Its specificity is unknown. This sample was included in a study of graft-versus-host responses after intestinal transplantation. Study observations and caveats: Graft-donor T cell macrochimerism coincided with high graft-versus-host to host-versus-graft clonal ratios in allografts. GvH clones turned up in recipient marrow; some had shown up first in ileum or blood.

CDR1 is SEHNR, CDR2 FQNEAQ, per germline (reference sequence). Trimming cost V 1 base and J 5 bases, with 14 bases left between them. The CDR3 sequence is 15 residues long. The repertoire was sequenced with immunoSEQ multiplex PCR; TCRdb's copy has only in-frame clones and lacks some. The sample yields some 35,000 clones, approximately 95% seen once. The specimen comprised unstimulated CD4+ T cells sorted from spleen or lymph node cells, sampled before transplant. The chain joins TRBV7-9 to TRBJ2-5, with a tentative D call TRBD1 (5 bases). The TCR comes from a human donor who was the organ donor for an intestinal transplant. In nucleotides, the CDR3 is TGTGCCAGCAGCTTAGACCCCCCAGGGTATGAGACCCAGTACTTC. Protein: CASSLDPPGYETQYF.